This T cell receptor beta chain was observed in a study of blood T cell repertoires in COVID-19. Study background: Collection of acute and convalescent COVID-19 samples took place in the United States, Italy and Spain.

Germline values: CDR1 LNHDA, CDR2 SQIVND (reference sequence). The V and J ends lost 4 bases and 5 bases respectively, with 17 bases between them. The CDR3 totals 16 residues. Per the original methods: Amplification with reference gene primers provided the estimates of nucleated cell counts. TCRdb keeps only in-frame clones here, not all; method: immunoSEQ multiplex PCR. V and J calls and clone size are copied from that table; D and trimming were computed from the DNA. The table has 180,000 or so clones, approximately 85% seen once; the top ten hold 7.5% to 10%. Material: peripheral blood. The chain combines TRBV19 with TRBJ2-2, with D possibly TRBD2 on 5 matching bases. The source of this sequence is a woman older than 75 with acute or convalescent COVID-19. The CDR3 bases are TGTGCCAGTAGTAGGCCCGAGCCCACGGGGACCGGGGAGCTGTTTTTT. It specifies CASSRPEPTGTGELFF.